Below, 2 T cell receptor beta chains from the same sample are listed, as sequenced in a study of T cell responses to AZD1222 COVID-19 vaccine. Repertoires were generated with immunoSEQ multiplex PCR, while TCRdb's copy carries only in-frame clones and drops some. This sample has about 100,000 clones, with 70% to 90% found just once. The sequencing here drew on peripheral blood, taken on day 0 of AZD1222 vaccination. The origin of the receptors is an adult in good health.

This clone is medium-sized within its sample. The chain uses TRBV14 and TRBJ2-7; 9 bases line up with TRBD1. This CDR3 spans 14 amino acids. J gave up 6 bases and V 6 bases, and 9 bases lay outside the gene matches. CDR1 is SGHDN and CDR2 is FVKESK in the germline V gene. CDR3 in amino acids: CASRLVDRGCEQYF. The DNA for the CDR3 is TGTGCCAGCAGGTTAGTGGACAGGGGTTGCGAGCAGTACTTC.

The gene calls are TRBV4-1 and TRBJ2-5; TRBD2 matches 11 bases. The J segment lost 5 bases and the V segment lost 3 bases, leaving 11 bases of the junction unmatched. From germline, CDR1 is MGHRA and CDR2 YSYEKL. This CDR3 spans 17 amino acids. The DNA of the CDR3 is TGCGCCAGCAGCCAGGCCAGCCCCGGGACTAGCGGCGAGACCCAGTACTTC. It yields the protein CASSQASPGTSGETQYF.